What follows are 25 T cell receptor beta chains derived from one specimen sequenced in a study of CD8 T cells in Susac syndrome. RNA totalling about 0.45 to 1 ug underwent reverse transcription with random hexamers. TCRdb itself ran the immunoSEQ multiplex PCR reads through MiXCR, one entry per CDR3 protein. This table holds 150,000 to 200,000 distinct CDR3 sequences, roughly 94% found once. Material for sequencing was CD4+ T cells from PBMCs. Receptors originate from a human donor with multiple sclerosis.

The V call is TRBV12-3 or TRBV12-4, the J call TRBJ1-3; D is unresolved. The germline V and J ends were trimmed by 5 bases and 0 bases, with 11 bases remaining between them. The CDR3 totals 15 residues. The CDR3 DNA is TGTGCCAGCAGTCCATACGCCACCTCTGGAAACACCATATATTTT. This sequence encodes CASSPYATSGNTIYF.

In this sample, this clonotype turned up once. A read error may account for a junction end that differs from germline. The CDR3 here is CASSSGLRAAF. CDR3 DNA sequence: TGTGCCAGCAGCTCGGGGTTGCGGGCGGCCTTT. J is TRBJ1-1 and V is TRBV7-9; D gene unclear. Germline V gives CDR1 SEHNR, CDR2 FQNEAQ (reference sequence). This CDR3 has 11 amino acids.

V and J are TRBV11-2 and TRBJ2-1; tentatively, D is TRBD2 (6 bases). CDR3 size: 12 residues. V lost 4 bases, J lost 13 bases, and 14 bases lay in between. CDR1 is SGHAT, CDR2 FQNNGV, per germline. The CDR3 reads CASSSAGRGQFF. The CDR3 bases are TGTGCCAGCAGCTCAGCAGGGCGGGGTCAGTTCTTC.

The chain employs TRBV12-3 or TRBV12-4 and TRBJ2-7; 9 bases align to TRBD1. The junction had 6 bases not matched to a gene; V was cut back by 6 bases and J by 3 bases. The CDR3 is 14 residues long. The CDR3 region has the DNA TGTGCCAGCAGCTATCCGGGACAGGGCTACGAGCAGTACTTC. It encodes CASSYPGQGYEQYF.

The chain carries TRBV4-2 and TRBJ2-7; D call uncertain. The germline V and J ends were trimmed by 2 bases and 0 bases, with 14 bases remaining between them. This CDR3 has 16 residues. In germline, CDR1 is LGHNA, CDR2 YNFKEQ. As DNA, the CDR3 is TGTGCCAGCAGCCAACTGGACGCGGCTAGCTCCTACGAGCAGTACTTC. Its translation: CASSQLDAASSYEQYF.

The CDR3 coding sequence is TGTGCCAGCAGTTACAGGGGACGTCAGTACTTC. Its translation is CASSYRGRQYF. J is TRBJ2-7 and V is TRBV6-2 or TRBV6-3, with D possibly being TRBD1 or TRBD2 (5 bases each). The CDR3 is 11 residues long. CDR1 is MNHEY and CDR2 is SVGEGT in the germline V gene. Deletions cut 2 bases from V and 10 bases from J, with 9 bases between.

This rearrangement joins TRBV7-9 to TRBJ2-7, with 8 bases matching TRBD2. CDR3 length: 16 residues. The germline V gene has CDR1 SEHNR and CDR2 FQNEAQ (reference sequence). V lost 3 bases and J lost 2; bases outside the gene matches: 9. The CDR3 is CASSLAAGGYAYEQYF. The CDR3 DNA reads TGTGCCAGCAGCTTGGCGGCGGGGGGTTATGCCTACGAGCAGTACTTC.

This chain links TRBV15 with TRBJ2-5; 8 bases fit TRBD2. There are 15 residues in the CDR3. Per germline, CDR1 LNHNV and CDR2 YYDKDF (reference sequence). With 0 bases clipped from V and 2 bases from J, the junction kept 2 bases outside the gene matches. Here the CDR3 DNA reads TGTGCCACCAGCAGAGATCCTAGCGGGCAAGAGACCCAGTACTTC. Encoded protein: CATSRDPSGQETQYF. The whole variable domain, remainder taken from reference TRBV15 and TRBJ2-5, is DAMVIQNPRYQVTQFGKPVTLSCSQTLNHNVMYWYQQKSSQAPKLLFHYYDKDFNNEADTPDNFQSRRPNTSFCFLDIRSPGLGDTAMYLCATSRDPSGQETQYFGPGTRLLVL.

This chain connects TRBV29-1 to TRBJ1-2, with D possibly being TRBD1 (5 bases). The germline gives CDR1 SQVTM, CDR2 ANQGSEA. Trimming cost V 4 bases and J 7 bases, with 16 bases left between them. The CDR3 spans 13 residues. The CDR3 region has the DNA TGCAGCGTTGGGGGAGATGGGGCGGTTGGCTACACCTTC. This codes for CSVGGDGAVGYTF.

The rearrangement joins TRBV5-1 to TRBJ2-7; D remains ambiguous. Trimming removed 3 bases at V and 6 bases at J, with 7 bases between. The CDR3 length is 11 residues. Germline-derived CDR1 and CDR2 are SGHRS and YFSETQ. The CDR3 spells CASSSAREQYF. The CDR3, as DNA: TGCGCCAGCAGCTCAGCACGCGAGCAGTACTTC.

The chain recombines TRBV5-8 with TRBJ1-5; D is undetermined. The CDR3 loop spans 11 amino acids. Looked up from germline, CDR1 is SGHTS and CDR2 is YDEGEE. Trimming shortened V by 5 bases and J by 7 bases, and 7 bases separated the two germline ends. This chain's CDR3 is CASSRRQPQHF. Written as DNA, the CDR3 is TGTGCCAGCAGTAGGCGGCAGCCCCAGCATTTT.

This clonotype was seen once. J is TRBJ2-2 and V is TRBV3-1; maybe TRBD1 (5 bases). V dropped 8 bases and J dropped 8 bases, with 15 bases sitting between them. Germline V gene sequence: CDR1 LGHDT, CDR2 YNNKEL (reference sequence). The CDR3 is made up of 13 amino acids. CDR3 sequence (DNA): TGTGCCAGCCGCCTTATGGGGCCGGGGGAGCTGTTTTTT. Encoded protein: CASRLMGPGELFF. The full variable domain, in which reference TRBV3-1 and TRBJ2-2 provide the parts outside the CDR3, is DTAVSQTPKYLVTQMGNDKSIKCEQNLGHDTMYWYKQDSKKFLKIMFSYNNKELIINETVPNRFSPKSPDKAHLNLHINSLELGDSAVYFCASRLMGPGELFFGEGSRLTVL.

The CDR3 loop is CASSHPLAGQSYGYTF. In DNA form, the CDR3 reads TGCGCCAGCAGCCACCCCCTAGCCGGACAGAGCTATGGCTACACCTTC. The chain uses TRBV4-1 and TRBJ1-2, with a tentative D call TRBD1 (6 bases). The CDR3 totals 16 residues. The germline gives CDR1 MGHRA, CDR2 YSYEKL. With 3 bases removed from V and 4 bases from J, the gap between germline ends came to 18 bases.

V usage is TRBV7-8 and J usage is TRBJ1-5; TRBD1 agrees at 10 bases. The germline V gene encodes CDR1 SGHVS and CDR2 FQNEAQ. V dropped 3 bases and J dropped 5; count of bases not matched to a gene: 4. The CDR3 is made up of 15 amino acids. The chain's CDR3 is CASSFTGTGDQPQHF. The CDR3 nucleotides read TGTGCCAGCAGCTTCACCGGGACAGGGGATCAGCCCCAGCATTTT.

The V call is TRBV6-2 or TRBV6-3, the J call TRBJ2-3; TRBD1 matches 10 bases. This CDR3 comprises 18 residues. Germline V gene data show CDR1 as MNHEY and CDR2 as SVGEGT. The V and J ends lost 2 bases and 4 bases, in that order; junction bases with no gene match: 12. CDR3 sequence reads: CASSYGRGTGVLADTQYF. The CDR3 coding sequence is TGTGCCAGCAGTTACGGTAGAGGGACAGGGGTATTGGCAGATACGCAGTATTTT.

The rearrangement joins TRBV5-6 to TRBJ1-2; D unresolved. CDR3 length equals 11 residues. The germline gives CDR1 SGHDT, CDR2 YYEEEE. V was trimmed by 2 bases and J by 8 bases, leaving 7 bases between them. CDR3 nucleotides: TGTGCCAGCAGCTTTGCTGGGGGCTACACCTTC. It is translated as CASSFAGGYTF.

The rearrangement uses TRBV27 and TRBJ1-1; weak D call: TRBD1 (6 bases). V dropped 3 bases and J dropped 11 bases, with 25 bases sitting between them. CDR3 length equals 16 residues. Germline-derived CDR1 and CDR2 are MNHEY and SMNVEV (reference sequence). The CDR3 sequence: CASSFSPATGPGEAFF. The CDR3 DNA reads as TGTGCCAGCAGTTTTAGTCCCGCGACAGGACCGGGGGAGGCTTTCTTT.

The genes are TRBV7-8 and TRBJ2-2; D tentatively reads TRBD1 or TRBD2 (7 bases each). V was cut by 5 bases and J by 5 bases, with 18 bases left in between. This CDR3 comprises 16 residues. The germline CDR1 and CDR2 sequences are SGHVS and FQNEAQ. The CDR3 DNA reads TGTGCCAGCAGCCCAGCGGGACAGCGAGAAACCGGGGAGCTGTTTTTT. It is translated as CASSPAGQRETGELFF.

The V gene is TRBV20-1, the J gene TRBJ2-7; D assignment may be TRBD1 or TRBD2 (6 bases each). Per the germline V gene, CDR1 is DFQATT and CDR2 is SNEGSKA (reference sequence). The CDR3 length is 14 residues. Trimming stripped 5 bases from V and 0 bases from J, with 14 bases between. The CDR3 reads CSAPLGGYSYEQYF. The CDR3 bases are TGCAGTGCTCCACTCGGGGGCTACTCCTACGAGCAGTACTTC.

CDR3 amino acids: CASSWIGSFYNEQFF. CDR3 DNA: TGTGCCAGCAGCTGGATCGGGAGTTTTTACAATGAGCAGTTCTTC. The chain carries TRBV5-6 and TRBJ2-1, with D tentatively TRBD2 (6 bases). CDR1 and CDR2 (germline): SGHDT, YYEEEE. V was cut by 3 bases and J by 4 bases, with 14 bases left in between. This CDR3 spans 15 amino acids. Complete variable domain (other parts from reference TRBV5-6 and TRBJ2-1): DAGVTQSPTHLIKTRGQQVTLRCSPKSGHDTVSWYQQALGQGPQFIFQYYEEEERQRGNFPDRFSGHQFPNYSSELNVNALLLGDSALYLCASSWIGSFYNEQFFGPGTRLTVL.

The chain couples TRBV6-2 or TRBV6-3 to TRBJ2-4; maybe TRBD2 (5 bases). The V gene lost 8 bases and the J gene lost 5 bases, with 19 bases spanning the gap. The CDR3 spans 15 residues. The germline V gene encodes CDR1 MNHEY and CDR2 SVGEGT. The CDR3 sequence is CASSRRASSQNIQYF. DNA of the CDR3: TGTGCCAGCTCGAGGAGAGCGTCTAGCCAAAACATTCAGTACTTC.

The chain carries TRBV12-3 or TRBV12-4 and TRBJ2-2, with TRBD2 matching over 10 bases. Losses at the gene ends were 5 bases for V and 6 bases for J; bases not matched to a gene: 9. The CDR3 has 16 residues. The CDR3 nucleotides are TGTGCCAGCAGTCGGTGGAGCGGGAGGGCCCCCGGGGAGCTGTTTTTT. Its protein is CASSRWSGRAPGELFF.

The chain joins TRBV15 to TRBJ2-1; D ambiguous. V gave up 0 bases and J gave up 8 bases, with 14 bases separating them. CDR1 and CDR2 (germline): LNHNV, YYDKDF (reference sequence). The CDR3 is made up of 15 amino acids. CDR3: CATSRDKSYPHEQFF. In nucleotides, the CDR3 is TGTGCCACCAGCAGAGATAAGAGTTACCCCCATGAGCAGTTCTTC.

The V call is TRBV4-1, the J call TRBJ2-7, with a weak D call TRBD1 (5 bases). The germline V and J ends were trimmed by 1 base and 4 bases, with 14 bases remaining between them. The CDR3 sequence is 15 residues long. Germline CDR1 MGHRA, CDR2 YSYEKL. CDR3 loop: CASSQVQTDLYEQYF. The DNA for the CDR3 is TGCGCCAGCAGCCAAGTCCAGACAGACCTTTACGAGCAGTACTTC.

The CDR3 spells CASSFSVSSYNEQFF. The CDR3 nucleotides read TGTGCCAGCAGCTTTAGCGTAAGCTCCTACAATGAGCAGTTCTTC. The chain links TRBV5-6 to TRBJ2-1; tentatively, D is TRBD2 (5 bases). CDR1 is SGHDT and CDR2 is YYEEEE in the germline V gene. Deletions cut 2 bases from V and 0 bases from J, with 9 bases between. This CDR3 contains 15 residues.